This TCR beta chain emerged from a study of regulatory T cells in long-lasting Graves disease. Trimming took 4 bases from V and 0 from J; bases not matched to a gene: 16. Germline CDR1 reads SQVTM; CDR2 reads ANQGSEA. The CDR3 runs 19 residues. Study-wide findings and caveats: It was possible that the small sample size reduced accuracy.

Time point meaning: persistent/refractory GD, antithyroid drugs over 5 years with positive TRAb. PBMC-derived RNA was used for the TCR library. According to the study, TCR beta libraries were built with iRepertoire HTBI primers and CDR3-region Arm-PCR. One entry per CDR3 protein results from TCRdb running MiXCR on the multiplex PCR reads. The sample holds over 250,000 distinct CDR3 sequences, 22% seen once. This clonotype was detected many times. Its antigen is currently unknown. This TCR was recovered from a female donor with Graves disease. This sample comprised peripheral blood mononuclear cells (PBMCs), obtained when the disease was refractory, from a patient treated with antithyroid drugs. This chain joins TRBV29-1 and TRBJ2-7, with 12 bases aligning to TRBD1. The CDR3 protein is CSVGGWGTGGYRPSYEQYF. The CDR3 DNA follows: TGCAGCGTTGGCGGTTGGGGGACAGGGGGCTATAGACCCTCCTACGAGCAGTACTTC.